Following are 30 T cell receptor beta chains from one sample sequenced in a study of blood T cells in healthy people across ages. With a J-beta primer mix and a sample-barcoded 5' primer, a second PCR ran about 6 to 11 cycles. TCRdb ran MiXCR on the 5' RACE reads and lists one entry per CDR3 protein. The sample shows 1.5 million to 2 million distinct CDR3 sequences, roughly 28% of them seen only once. The sequenced material came from blood. Receptor source: a woman aged 25 to 45 in good health.

This clonotype was seen more than once but under ten times. The chain combines TRBV7-9 with TRBJ2-3; D is unresolved. The CDR3 contains 12 residues. CDR1 is SEHNR, CDR2 FQNEAQ, per germline (reference sequence). V was shortened by 3 bases and J by 6 bases, with 7 bases between the two germline ends. CDR3 in amino acids: CASSFIMDTQYF. CDR3 bases: TGTGCCAGCAGCTTTATCATGGATACGCAGTATTTT.

The chain uses TRBV15 and TRBJ1-2, with 10 nucleotides matching TRBD1. The V gene's germline CDR1 is LNHNV and CDR2 YYDKDF (reference sequence). J gave up 2 bases and V 3 bases, and 12 bases lay outside the gene matches. The CDR3 runs to 18 residues. The CDR3 loop reads CATSSTPGTGESNYGYTF. The CDR3 region has the DNA TGTGCCACCAGCAGCACTCCCGGGACAGGGGAGAGCAACTATGGCTACACCTTC.

The J gene is TRBJ2-1, the V gene TRBV20-1, with D perhaps matching TRBD2 (6 bases). The V gene lost 0 bases and the J gene lost 5 bases, with 17 bases spanning the gap. Per germline, CDR1 DFQATT and CDR2 SNEGSKA (reference sequence). The CDR3 is made up of 16 amino acids. Here the CDR3 DNA reads TGCAGTGCTAGAGATTCAGGCCTAGCGCTAAACAATGAGCAGTTCTTC. Translation gives CSARDSGLALNNEQFF.

The CDR3 DNA sequence: TGCAGTGCTAGAGGCGTGGCGGATTCACCCCTCCACTTT. Protein sequence: CSARGVADSPLHF. The rearrangement links TRBV20-1 to TRBJ1-6; D remains ambiguous. Germline CDR1 is DFQATT and CDR2 is SNEGSKA (reference sequence). The CDR3 length is 13 residues. The V end lost 1 base, the J end lost 8 bases, and 9 bases lay between the germline ends.

This chain uses TRBV6-1 with TRBJ1-2; D is uncertain. Trimming pared 1 base from V and 8 bases from J, leaving 8 bases between. This CDR3 has 12 amino acids. Germline CDR1 is MNHNS and CDR2 is SASEGT. CDR3 in amino acids: CASSEVGSGYTF. The CDR3 nucleotides read TGTGCCAGCAGTGAAGTGGGTTCCGGCTACACCTTC.

This clonotype turned up a few times. The chain carries TRBV5-1 and TRBJ2-1; TRBD2 aligns across 10 bases. The J call may be wrong; the DNA end is better matched by TRBJ2-7. The CDR3 extends over 15 amino acids. CDR1 is SGHRS, CDR2 YFSETQ, per germline. CDR3 coding DNA: TGCGCCAGCAGCTCTAGCGGGGGCTCCTACAATGAGCAGTACTTC. Protein product: CASSSSGGSYNEQYF.

The table lists this clonotype with a few counts. This chain links TRBV20-1 with TRBJ2-5, with TRBD2 matching over 12 bases. Germline assignment: CDR1 DFQATT and CDR2 SNEGSKA (reference sequence). The CDR3 loop spans 15 amino acids. The J segment lost 4 bases and the V segment lost 0 bases, leaving 3 bases of the junction unmatched. The CDR3 nucleotides are TGCAGTGCTAGAGACACTAGCGGGAGGCCAGAGACCCAGTACTTC. This sequence encodes CSARDTSGRPETQYF.

The chain employs TRBV15 and TRBJ2-7; possible D gene TRBD2, 7 bases. V lost 5 bases, J lost 3 bases, and 20 bases lay in between. This CDR3 contains 16 residues. Germline CDR1 LNHNV, CDR2 YYDKDF (reference sequence). The CDR3 is CATSLEGGTEGYEQYF. Here the CDR3 DNA reads TGTGCCACCAGCTTAGAGGGGGGGACCGAAGGCTACGAGCAGTACTTC.

For the CDR3, the DNA is TGTGCCAGCAGTTACTCGACAGGGCGGACACCTGAAGCTTTCTTT. Translating gives CASSYSTGRTPEAFF. The V gene is TRBV6-5, the J gene TRBJ1-1; 7 nucleotides align to TRBD1. Germline V gene lookup returns CDR1 MNHEY and CDR2 SVGAGI. The CDR3 is 15 amino acids. V lost 0 bases, J lost 6 bases, and 7 bases stayed unmatched.

This clonotype was picked up one time. The chain uses TRBV9 and TRBJ2-3, with TRBD1 identical over 8 bases. CDR1 and CDR2 from the germline V gene are SGDLS and YYNGEE. The J segment lost 7 bases and the V segment lost 3 bases, leaving 7 bases of the junction unmatched. This CDR3 contains 14 residues. Here the CDR3 reads CASSDSGGANTQYF. The CDR3 nucleotides are TGTGCCAGCAGCGATTCAGGGGGCGCCAATACGCAGTATTTT. The full variable domain, completed using reference TRBV9 and TRBJ2-3, is DSGVTQTPKHLITATGQRVTLRCSPRSGDLSVYWYQQSLDQGLQFLIQYYNGEERAKGNILERFSAQQFPDLHSELNLSSLELGDSALYFCASSDSGGANTQYFGPGTRLTVL.

V and J are TRBV18 and TRBJ1-1; D call uncertain. This CDR3 is built from 16 residues. Trimming removed 2 bases at V and 3 bases at J, with 16 bases between. Germline assignment: CDR1 KGHSH and CDR2 LQKENI. In DNA, the CDR3 is TGTGCCAGCTCACCAATCCAGGCGGGCTGGGACACTGAAGCTTTCTTT. It encodes CASSPIQAGWDTEAFF.

This clonotype was detected ten times or more. The chain carries TRBV6-2 or TRBV6-3 and TRBJ1-2; TRBD1 matches at 9 bases. The CDR3 extends over 14 amino acids. V shed 6 bases and J 5 bases; nucleotides not matched to a gene: 7. Germline V lookup: CDR1 MNHEY, CDR2 SVGEGT. The chain's CDR3 is CASSTDRGKYGYTF. The CDR3 nucleotides are TGTGCCAGCAGCACGGACAGGGGAAAGTATGGCTACACCTTC.

The chain couples TRBV7-3 to TRBJ2-1; 10 nucleotides align to TRBD2. The germline CDR1 and CDR2 sequences are SGHTA and FQGTGA. The CDR3 length is 17 residues. After removal of 5 bases from V and 4 bases from J, the junction contained 11 bases not matched to a gene. CDR3 loop: CASSPTSGHIRYNEQFF. CDR3 nucleotide sequence: TGTGCCAGCAGCCCGACTAGCGGGCATATACGGTACAATGAGCAGTTCTTC.

This clonotype was seen only a few times. This chain connects TRBV20-1 to TRBJ2-6, with TRBD1 matching over 8 bases. The germline V gene encodes CDR1 DFQATT and CDR2 SNEGSKA (reference sequence). V gave up 6 bases and J gave up 2 bases; unmatched junction bases: 9. The CDR3 has 16 amino acids. The CDR3 is CSACNRGEAGANVLTF. In nucleotides, the CDR3 is TGCAGTGCATGCAACAGGGGGGAGGCTGGGGCCAACGTCCTGACTTTC.

V gene TRBV5-5 combines with J gene TRBJ2-1, with 11 bases aligning to TRBD2. This CDR3 comprises 16 residues. Trimming removed 4 bases from V and 0 bases from J; junction bases left unmatched: 3. The germline V gene encodes CDR1 SGHKS and CDR2 YYEKEE (reference sequence). As DNA, the CDR3 is TGTGCCAGCAGCCGACTAGCGGGAAGCTCCTACAATGAGCAGTTCTTC. It specifies CASSRLAGSSYNEQFF. The full variable domain, its missing parts supplied by reference TRBV5-5 and TRBJ2-1, is DAGVTQSPTHLIKTRGQQVTLRCSPISGHKSVSWYQQVLGQGPQFIFQYYEKEERGRGNFPDRFSARQFPNYSSELNVNALLLGDSALYLCASSRLAGSSYNEQFFGPGTRLTVL.

The rearrangement joins TRBV27 to TRBJ1-6; tentatively, D is TRBD1 (6 bases). Germline V gene data show CDR1 as MNHEY and CDR2 as SMNVEV (reference sequence). The CDR3 length is 15 residues. Trimming left V 7 bases short and J 6 bases short, with 16 bases between. Written as DNA, the CDR3 is TGTGCCAGCACCAAACAGGGATACGTTAATTCACCCCTCCACTTT. It translates to CASTKQGYVNSPLHF.

This chain connects TRBV29-1 to TRBJ1-6; 7 bases align to TRBD1. V gave up 4 bases and J gave up 14 bases; unmatched junction bases: 5. This CDR3 contains 11 residues. The germline V gene has CDR1 SQVTM and CDR2 ANQGSEA. The CDR3 coding sequence is TGCAGCGTTGCCACCGACAGGGCCCTCCACTTT. Its translation is CSVATDRALHF.

This rearrangement joins TRBV6-5 to TRBJ1-3; D is perhaps TRBD1 (5 bases). In germline, CDR1 is MNHEY, CDR2 SVGAGI. There are 16 residues in the CDR3. The ends were cut back, 2 bases at V and 0 bases at J, with 11 bases in the middle. In DNA form, the CDR3 reads TGTGCCAGCAGTTACGGCAGACAGAGCTCTGGAAACACCATATATTTT. It translates to CASSYGRQSSGNTIYF.

This sequence joins TRBV19 and TRBJ2-1; perhaps TRBD2 as D (5 bases). V was shortened by 6 bases and J by 0 bases, with 18 bases between the two germline ends. CDR1 and CDR2 from the germline V gene are LNHDA and SQIVND (reference sequence). The CDR3 has 17 residues. CDR3 protein: CASSPAGHMSSYNEQFF. The CDR3, as DNA: TGTGCCAGTAGCCCTGCGGGTCATATGAGCTCCTACAATGAGCAGTTCTTC. Full variable domain (missing parts from reference TRBV19 and TRBJ2-1): DGGITQSPKYLFRKEGQNVTLSCEQNLNHDAMYWYRQDPGQGLRLIYYSQIVNDFQKGDIAEGYSVSREKKESFPLTVTSAQKNPTAFYLCASSPAGHMSSYNEQFFGPGTRLTVL.

The chain is built from TRBV20-1 and TRBJ1-1; D is undetermined. Deletions cut 6 bases from V and 1 base from J, with 12 bases between. The length of the CDR3 is 13 residues. Germline CDR1 reads DFQATT; CDR2 reads SNEGSKA (reference sequence). CDR3 residues: CSATIDPNTEAFF. The CDR3 bases are TGCAGTGCGACGATAGACCCGAACACTGAAGCTTTCTTT.

This clonotype was found a few times. A single base separates this from a much larger clone, so it may be a read error. The chain couples TRBV4-1 to TRBJ2-1; D is uncertain. The CDR3 covers 13 residues. The V gene's germline CDR1 is MGHRA and CDR2 YSYEKL. CDR3 amino acids: CAGSRDIYNEQFF. The CDR3 DNA reads TGCGCCGGCAGCCGTGACATTTACAATGAGCAGTTCTTC.

V gene TRBV7-9 combines with J gene TRBJ2-7; possibly TRBD2 for D (5 bases). Germline CDR1 SEHNR, CDR2 FQNEAQ (reference sequence). V was clipped by 5 bases and J by 1 base, with 12 bases between them. This CDR3 comprises 14 residues. The CDR3 DNA sequence: TGTGCCAGCAGCCCCAGAGGGATGTCCTACGAGCAGTACTTC. It is translated as CASSPRGMSYEQYF. The entire variable domain, with the rest obtained from reference TRBV7-9 and TRBJ2-7, is as follows: DTGVSQNPRHKITKRGQNVTFRCDPISEHNRLYWYRQTLGQGPEFLTYFQNEAQLEKSRLLSDRFSAERPKGSFSTLEIQRTEQGDSAMYLCASSPRGMSYEQYFGPGTRLTVT.

The sample holds a few counts of this clonotype. J is TRBJ2-4 and V is TRBV5-6, with D tentatively TRBD2 (7 bases). The CDR3 is made up of 17 amino acids. Germline assignment: CDR1 SGHDT and CDR2 YYEEEE. The V end was cut by 3 bases, the J end by 0 bases, with 16 bases between. CDR3 sequence reads: CASSSRRGGRAKNIQYF. In DNA, the CDR3 is TGTGCCAGCAGCTCCCGCAGGGGCGGGAGAGCCAAAAACATTCAGTACTTC. Full variable domain (outside the CDR3, taken from reference TRBV5-6 and TRBJ2-4): DAGVTQSPTHLIKTRGQQVTLRCSPKSGHDTVSWYQQALGQGPQFIFQYYEEEERQRGNFPDRFSGHQFPNYSSELNVNALLLGDSALYLCASSSRRGGRAKNIQYFGAGTRLSVL.

This clonotype was counted at least ten times. The CDR3 region is CSARDLVPRRVYEQYF. CDR3 nucleotide sequence: TGCAGTGCTAGAGATCTAGTCCCCCGCAGGGTCTACGAGCAGTACTTC. The V gene is TRBV20-1, the J gene TRBJ2-7; D is possibly TRBD1 (5 bases). The ends were cut back, 0 bases at V and 3 bases at J, with 18 bases in the middle. This CDR3 is built from 16 residues. CDR1 is DFQATT, CDR2 SNEGSKA, per germline (reference sequence).

The table lists this clonotype with a few counts. The rearrangement uses TRBV20-1 and TRBJ2-1, with D tentatively TRBD2 (5 bases). Per the germline V gene, CDR1 is DFQATT and CDR2 is SNEGSKA (reference sequence). Trimming cost V 2 bases and J 4 bases, with 18 bases left between them. The CDR3 sequence is 16 residues long. The CDR3: CSARPSPGERYNEQFF. In DNA, the CDR3 is TGCAGTGCTAGACCCTCACCCGGGGAGAGGTACAATGAGCAGTTCTTC.

Comment on this clonotype: An end of the junction does not agree with germline; a read error may underlie this. The gene calls are TRBV12-3 or TRBV12-4 and TRBJ1-2; 10 positions match TRBD1. This CDR3 region has 14 residues. The DNA for the CDR3 is TGTACCAGCAGCCAGGACAGGGGGATCTATGGCTACACCTTC. This encodes CTSSQDRGIYGYTF.

The chain recombines TRBV2 with TRBJ2-7; D unclear. The CDR3 extends over 13 amino acids. Trimming shortened V by 5 bases and J by 6 bases, and 14 bases separated the two germline ends. Germline values: CDR1 SNHLY, CDR2 FYNNEI. The CDR3 region is CASSLGYGVEQYF. CDR3 nucleotide sequence: TGTGCCAGCAGTCTTGGGTATGGGGTCGAGCAGTACTTC.

This clonotype was seen more than once but under ten times. The CDR3 bases are TGCGCCAGCAGTATGACTAGCGGGACCAACAATGAGCAGTACTTC. It encodes CASSMTSGTNNEQYF. The chain combines TRBV10-1 with TRBJ2-5; 11 nucleotides agree with TRBD2. The CDR3 spans 15 residues. Germline CDR1 is WNHNN and CDR2 is SYGVQD (reference sequence). J was trimmed by 11 bases and V by 5 bases; bases with no gene match: 13.

The sample holds one count of this clonotype. The V and J genes are TRBV11-3 and TRBJ1-1, with TRBD1 as a possible D gene (5 bases). V was cut by 0 bases and J by 4 bases, with 9 bases left in between. The CDR3 is 14 amino acids. CDR1 is SGHNT and CDR2 is YENEEA in the germline V gene. In nucleotides, the CDR3 is TGTGCCAGCAGCTTAGACGTTGGGGGCACTGAAGCTTTCTTT. It encodes CASSLDVGGTEAFF.

The chain couples TRBV6-1 to TRBJ2-7, with D uncertain. The germline V and J ends were trimmed by 10 bases and 1 base, with 14 bases remaining between them. Germline V gene sequence: CDR1 MNHNS, CDR2 SASEGT. The CDR3 is 13 amino acids. The CDR3 sequence: CAIVLYRSYEQYF. In DNA, the CDR3 is TGTGCCATTGTTTTGTATCGTTCCTACGAGCAGTACTTC.